This T cell receptor (beta chain) was recovered during a study of patients and donors after allogeneic stem cell transplantation. TCRdb processed the RT-PCR reads anew with MiXCR; each CDR3 protein has one entry. The sample holds over 130,000 distinct CDR3 sequences, 37% seen once. Unmatched junction bases numbered 5, after V lost 4 bases and J lost 5 bases. CDR3 length: 14 residues. The V gene's germline CDR1 is SEHNR and CDR2 FQNEAQ (reference sequence). Input material: blood, either unsorted or a sorted T cell fraction (not recorded which). The clonotype originates from a human donor who was either an allogeneic HSCT recipient or a stem cell or donor lymphocyte infusion donor (not recorded which). It is not recorded whose cells these are; they may come from a transplant donor. The chain has TRBV7-9 and TRBJ1-2; 9 bases fit TRBD1. CDR3 nucleotides: TGTGCCAGCAGCTGGACAGGGGCTGGGTATGGCTACACCTTC. Its protein is CASSWTGAGYGYTF.